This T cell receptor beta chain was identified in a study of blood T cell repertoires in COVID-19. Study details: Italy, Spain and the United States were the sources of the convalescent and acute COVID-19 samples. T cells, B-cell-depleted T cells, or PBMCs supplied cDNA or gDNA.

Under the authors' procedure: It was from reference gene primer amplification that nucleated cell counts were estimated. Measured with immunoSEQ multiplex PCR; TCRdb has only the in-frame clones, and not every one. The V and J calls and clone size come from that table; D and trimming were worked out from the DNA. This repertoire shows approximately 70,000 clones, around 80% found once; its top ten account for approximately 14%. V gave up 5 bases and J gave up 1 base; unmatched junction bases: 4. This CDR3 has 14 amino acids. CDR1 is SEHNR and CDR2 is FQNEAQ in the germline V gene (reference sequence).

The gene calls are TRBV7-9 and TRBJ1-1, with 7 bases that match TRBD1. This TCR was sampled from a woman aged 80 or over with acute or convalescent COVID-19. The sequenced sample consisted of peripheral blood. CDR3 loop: CASSTGQWNTEAFF. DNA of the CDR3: TGTGCCAGCAGCACGGGACAGTGGAACACTGAAGCTTTCTTT. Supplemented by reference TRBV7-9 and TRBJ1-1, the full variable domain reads DTGVSQNPRHKITKRGQNVTFRCDPISEHNRLYWYRQTLGQGPEFLTYFQNEAQLEKSRLLSDRFSAERPKGSFSTLEIQRTEQGDSAMYLCASSTGQWNTEAFFGQGTRLTVV.